This T cell receptor (beta chain) was identified during a study of Tregs in tolerant kidney transplant recipients. Study results and limitations: Antigen-driven expansion was suggested because donor-specific Tregs expanded more than all Tregs in tolerant patients.

As concerns this clone: Its cognate antigen is unknown. The read terminates 3 residues ahead of where the CDR3 ends, so the germline J gene completes it.

TCRdb's table, derived via immunoSEQ multiplex PCR, lists solely in-frame clones and lacks some. This sample's clone table lists 25,000 to 35,000 clones. Germline V CDR1 and CDR2: SGHRS, YFSETQ. There are 13 residues in the CDR3. Trimming pared 2 bases from V and 0 bases from J, leaving 6 bases between. Related graft donors supplied nonmyeloablative bone marrow transplants, and mixed chimerism was transient. V and J are TRBV5-1 and TRBJ2-7; D is ambiguous. This receptor was identified in a human patient who received a combined kidney and bone marrow transplant. The graft donor may be the source of some T cells. This sample comprised CD4+ T cells from blood (PBMCs), obtained 24 months after the transplant. CDR3 DNA (partial): TGCGCCAGCAGCTTCCAGAGCTCCTACGAG. It specifies CASSFQSSYE. The CDR3 in full is CASSFQSSYEQYF.